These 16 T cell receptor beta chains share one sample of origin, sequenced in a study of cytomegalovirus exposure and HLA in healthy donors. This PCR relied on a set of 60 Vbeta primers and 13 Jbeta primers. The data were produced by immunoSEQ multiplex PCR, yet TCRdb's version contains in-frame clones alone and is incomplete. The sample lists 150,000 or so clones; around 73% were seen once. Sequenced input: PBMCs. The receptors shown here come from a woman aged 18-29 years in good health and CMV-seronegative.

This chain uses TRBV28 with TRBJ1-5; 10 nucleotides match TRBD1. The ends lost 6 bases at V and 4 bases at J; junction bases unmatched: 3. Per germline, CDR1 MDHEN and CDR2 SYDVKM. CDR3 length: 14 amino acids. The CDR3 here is CASRRTGGNQPQHF. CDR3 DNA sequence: TGTGCCAGCAGACGGACAGGGGGAAATCAGCCCCAGCATTTT.

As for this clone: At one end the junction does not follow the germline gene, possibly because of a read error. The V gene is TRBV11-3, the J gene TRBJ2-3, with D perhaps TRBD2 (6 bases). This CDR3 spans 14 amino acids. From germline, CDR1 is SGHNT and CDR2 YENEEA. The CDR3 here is CASRKERVTDTQYF. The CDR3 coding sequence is TGTGCGAGCAGAAAGGAGCGGGTCACAGATACGCAGTATTTT.

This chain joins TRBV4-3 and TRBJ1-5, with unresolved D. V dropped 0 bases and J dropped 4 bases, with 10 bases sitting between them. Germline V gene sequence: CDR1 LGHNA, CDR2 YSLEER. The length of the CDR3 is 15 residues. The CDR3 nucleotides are TGCGCCAGCAGCCAAGATTCGGCAGGTAATCAGCCCCAGCATTTT. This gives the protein CASSQDSAGNQPQHF.

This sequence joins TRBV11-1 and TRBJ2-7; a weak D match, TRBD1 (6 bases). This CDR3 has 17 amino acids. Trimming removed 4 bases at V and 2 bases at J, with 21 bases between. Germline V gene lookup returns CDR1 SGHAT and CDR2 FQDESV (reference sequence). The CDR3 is CASSYRAGAPLTYEQYF. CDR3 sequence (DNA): TGTGCCAGCAGCTACCGTGCAGGGGCCCCATTGACCTACGAGCAGTACTTC.

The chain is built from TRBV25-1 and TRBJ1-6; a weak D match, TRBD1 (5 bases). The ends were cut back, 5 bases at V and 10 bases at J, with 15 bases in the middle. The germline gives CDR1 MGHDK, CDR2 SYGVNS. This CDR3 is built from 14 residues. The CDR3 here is CASSQAGPQSPLHF. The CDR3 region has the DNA TGTGCCAGCAGTCAGGCAGGGCCTCAATCACCCCTCCACTTT.

The CDR3 DNA reads TGTGCCAGAAGCCACGGACTAGCGGGAGTTATGACCGGGGAGCTGTTTTTT. Translated, it gives CARSHGLAGVMTGELFF. This chain links TRBV5-3 with TRBJ2-2; TRBD2 aligns across 13 bases. TRBV5-3 is an ORF, with its function uncertain. After removal of 4 bases from V and 5 bases from J, the junction contained 8 bases not matched to a gene. The length of the CDR3 is 17 residues.

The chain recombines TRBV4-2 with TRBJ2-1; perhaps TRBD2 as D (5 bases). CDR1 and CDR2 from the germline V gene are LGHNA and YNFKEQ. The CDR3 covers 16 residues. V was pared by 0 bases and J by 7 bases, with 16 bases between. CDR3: CASSQDSASIGNEQFF. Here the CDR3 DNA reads TGTGCCAGCAGCCAAGATTCCGCTAGCATTGGAAATGAGCAGTTCTTC.

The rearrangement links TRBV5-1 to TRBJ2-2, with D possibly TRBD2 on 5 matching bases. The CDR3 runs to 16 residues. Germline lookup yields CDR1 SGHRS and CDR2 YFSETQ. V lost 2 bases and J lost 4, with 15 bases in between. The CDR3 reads CASSFRASRSTGELFF. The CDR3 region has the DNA TGCGCCAGCAGCTTTAGGGCTAGCCGAAGCACCGGGGAGCTGTTTTTT.

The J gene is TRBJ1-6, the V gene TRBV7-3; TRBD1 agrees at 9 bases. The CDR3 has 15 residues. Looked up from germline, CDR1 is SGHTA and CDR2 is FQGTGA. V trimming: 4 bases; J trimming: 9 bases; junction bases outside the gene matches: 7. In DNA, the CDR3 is TGTGCCAGCAGCTACGGGACAGGGATGGGTTCACCCCTCCACTTT. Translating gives CASSYGTGMGSPLHF.

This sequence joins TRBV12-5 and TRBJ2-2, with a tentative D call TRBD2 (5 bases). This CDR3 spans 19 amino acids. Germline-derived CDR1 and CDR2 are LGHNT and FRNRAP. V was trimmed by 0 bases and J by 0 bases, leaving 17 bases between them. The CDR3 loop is CASGLVRIAGSANTGELFF. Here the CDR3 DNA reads TGTGCTAGTGGTTTGGTACGGATCGCTGGTAGCGCGAACACCGGGGAGCTGTTTTTT.

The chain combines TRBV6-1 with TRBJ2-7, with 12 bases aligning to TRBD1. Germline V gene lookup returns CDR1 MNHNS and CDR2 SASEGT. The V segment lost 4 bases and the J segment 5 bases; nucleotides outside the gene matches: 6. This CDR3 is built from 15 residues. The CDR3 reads CASSAGTGGSDEQYV. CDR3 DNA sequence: TGTGCCAGCAGTGCAGGGACAGGGGGCAGCGACGAGCAGTACGTC.

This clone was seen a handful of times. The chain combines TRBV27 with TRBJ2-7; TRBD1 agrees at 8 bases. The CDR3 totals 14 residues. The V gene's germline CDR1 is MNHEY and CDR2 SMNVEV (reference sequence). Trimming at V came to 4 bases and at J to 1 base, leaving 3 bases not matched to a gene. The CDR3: CASSSRGQSYEQYF. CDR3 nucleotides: TGTGCCAGCAGTTCCAGGGGGCAGTCCTACGAGCAGTACTTC.

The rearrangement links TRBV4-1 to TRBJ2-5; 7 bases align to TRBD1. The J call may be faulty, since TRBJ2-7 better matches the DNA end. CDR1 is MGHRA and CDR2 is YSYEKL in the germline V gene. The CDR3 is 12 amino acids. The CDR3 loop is CASSQGTGEQYF. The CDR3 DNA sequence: TGCGCCAGCAGCCAAGGGACAGGCGAGCAGTACTTC.

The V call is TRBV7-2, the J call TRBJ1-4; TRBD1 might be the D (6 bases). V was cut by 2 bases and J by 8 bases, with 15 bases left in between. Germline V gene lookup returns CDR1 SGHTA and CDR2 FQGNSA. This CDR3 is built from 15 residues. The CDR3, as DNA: TGTGCCAGCAGCTTAAGAGGCCAGGGGTCCGAAAAACTGTTTTTT. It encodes CASSLRGQGSEKLFF.

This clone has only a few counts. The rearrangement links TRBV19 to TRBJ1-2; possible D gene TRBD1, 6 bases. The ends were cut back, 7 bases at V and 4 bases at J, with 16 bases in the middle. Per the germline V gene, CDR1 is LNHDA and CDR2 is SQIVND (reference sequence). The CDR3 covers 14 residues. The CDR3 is CASTSLGGGYGYTF. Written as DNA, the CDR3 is TGTGCCAGTACTTCCCTGGGAGGGGGCTATGGCTACACCTTC. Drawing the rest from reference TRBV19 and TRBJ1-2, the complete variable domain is DGGITQSPKYLFRKEGQNVTLSCEQNLNHDAMYWYRQDPGQGLRLIYYSQIVNDFQKGDIAEGYSVSREKKESFPLTVTSAQKNPTAFYLCASTSLGGGYGYTFGSGTRLTVV.

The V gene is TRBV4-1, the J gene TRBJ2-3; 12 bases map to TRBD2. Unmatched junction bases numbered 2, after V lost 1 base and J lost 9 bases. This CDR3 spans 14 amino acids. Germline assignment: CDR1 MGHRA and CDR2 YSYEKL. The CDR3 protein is CASSQGLAGDTQYF. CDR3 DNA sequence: TGCGCCAGCAGCCAAGGACTAGCGGGAGACACGCAGTATTTT.